This TCR beta chain was sequenced in a study of shared clonotypes between healthy human individuals. Whole-study context: The study used three CD4 naive, three CD4 memory, two CD8 naive and one CD8 memory plate per donor.

CD45RA+ naive and CD45RA-negative memory subsets were separated from CD4+ cells. CDR3 size: 15 residues. Deletions cut 0 bases from V and 4 bases from J, with 12 bases between. Germline loops: CDR1 MNHEY, CDR2 SMNVEV (reference sequence). Note on this clone: Its antigen is not known.

The method was immunoSEQ multiplex PCR; TCRdb's version includes in-frame clones alone and lacks a portion of them. The sample lists some 900,000 clones, 70% to 85% occurring once. Overall study results and limits: Generation probabilities of non-shared clonotypes were lower (relative to those shared by all four donors). Naive CD4 clonotypes were shared across several donors at roughly 4.6%.

The clonotype comes from a man between 18 and 29 years old in good health. What was sequenced was memory CD4+ T cells sorted from blood. Documented subset: CD45RA-negative fraction. The rearrangement uses TRBV27 and TRBJ1-2; no clear D. CDR3 sequence: CASSLSSEPFYGYTF. CDR3 nucleotide sequence: TGTGCCAGCAGTTTATCATCGGAGCCCTTCTATGGCTACACCTTC.